One and the same sample provided the 15 T cell receptor beta chains below, sequenced in a study of T-cell memory formation after mild COVID-19. TCRdb reprocessed the 5' RACE reads with MiXCR, giving one entry per CDR3 protein. This table has 260,000 or so distinct CDR3 sequences, 15% to 20% appearing once. Sequencing input: PBMCs or a T cell subset sorted from them (not recorded which). Receptor source: a man aged 18 to 29 who had mild COVID-19 (a few samples of this study predate the infection). Cell type and time point are not known.

This clonotype showed up just a few times. The V gene is TRBV20-1, the J gene TRBJ1-4; D gene ambiguous. The germline CDR1 and CDR2 sequences are DFQATT and SNEGSKA (reference sequence). The CDR3 has 17 residues. Trimming removed 5 bases from V and 0 bases from J, with 19 bases in between. CDR3 DNA: TGCAGTGCTCTCCACCCGACCCCGACTACAACTAATGAAAAACTGTTTTTT. Its translation: CSALHPTPTTTNEKLFF.

The table lists this clonotype with a few counts. The chain uses TRBV9 and TRBJ1-5; no clear D gene. The V end lost 0 bases, the J end lost 7 bases, and 11 bases lay between the germline ends. Germline assignment: CDR1 SGDLS and CDR2 YYNGEE. The CDR3 runs to 14 residues. In DNA, the CDR3 is TGTGCCAGCAGCGTAGGACACTCCGTCCAGCCCCAGCATTTT. It is translated as CASSVGHSVQPQHF.

The chain has TRBV6-1 and TRBJ2-6; 11 bases map to TRBD1. V lost 3 bases and J lost 5; bases outside the gene matches: 12. CDR3 length equals 19 residues. Germline V gives CDR1 MNHNS, CDR2 SASEGT. The DNA for the CDR3 is TGTGCCAGCAGTGACTTGTGGGGGACAGGGGGAAGTAGGGCCAACGTCCTGACTTTC. This sequence encodes CASSDLWGTGGSRANVLTF.

The sample holds a few counts of this clonotype. The rearrangement uses TRBV7-9 and TRBJ2-1; D may be TRBD1 (6 bases). The CDR3 loop spans 13 amino acids. CDR1 is SEHNR, CDR2 FQNEAQ, per germline (reference sequence). The germline V and J ends were trimmed by 6 bases and 5 bases, with 11 bases remaining between them. The CDR3 protein is CASRTGSNNEQFF. The CDR3 DNA follows: TGTGCCAGCAGGACAGGCTCGAACAATGAGCAGTTCTTC.

V is TRBV5-6 and J is TRBJ2-2; D gene uncertain. The V end lost 1 base, the J end lost 6 bases, and 13 bases lay between the germline ends. Germline-derived CDR1 and CDR2 are SGHDT and YYEEEE. The CDR3 runs to 15 residues. The CDR3 coding sequence is TGTGCCAGCAGCTTGTTCAGAGGACCGCCCGGGGAGCTGTTTTTT. It translates to CASSLFRGPPGELFF.

This rearrangement joins TRBV30 to TRBJ2-2, with unresolved D. Trimming left V 0 bases short and J 8 bases short, with 4 bases between. CDR1 GTSNPN and CDR2 SVGIG come from the germline V gene (reference sequence). The CDR3 spans 11 residues. The CDR3 spells CAWSVFGELFF. The CDR3 nucleotides read TGTGCCTGGAGTGTATTTGGGGAGCTGTTTTTT.

This clonotype was counted between two and nine times. The rearrangement joins TRBV5-1 to TRBJ1-2, with TRBD1 matching over 10 bases. CDR3 size: 13 residues. CDR1 and CDR2 from the germline V gene are SGHRS and YFSETQ. The V segment lost 3 bases and the J segment 6 bases; nucleotides outside the gene matches: 2. CDR3 protein: CASSWTGGNGYTF. CDR3 bases: TGCGCCAGCAGCTGGACAGGGGGGAATGGCTACACCTTC.

This clonotype was seen a handful of times. The chain uses TRBV7-3 and TRBJ2-2; TRBD1 agrees at 9 bases. This CDR3 is built from 16 residues. From germline, CDR1 is SGHTA and CDR2 FQGTGA. Losses at the gene ends were 6 bases for V and 3 bases for J; bases not matched to a gene: 8. The CDR3 protein is CASRSTGGAYTGELFF. As DNA, the CDR3 is TGTGCCAGCAGATCCACAGGGGGCGCTTACACCGGGGAGCTGTTTTTT.

A few counts support this clonotype. This sequence joins TRBV3-1 and TRBJ1-2; the match to TRBD1 covers 8 bases. Germline V CDR1 and CDR2: LGHDT, YNNKEL (reference sequence). The CDR3 is 14 amino acids. The J segment lost 7 bases and the V segment lost 5 bases, leaving 9 bases of the junction unmatched. The CDR3 spells CASSANTGGPGYTF. The CDR3 DNA reads as TGTGCCAGCAGCGCGAATACAGGGGGGCCTGGCTACACCTTC.

The table lists this clonotype with many counts. The chain carries TRBV15 and TRBJ2-5; the D gene is possibly TRBD1 (6 bases). Trimming left V 3 bases short and J 3 bases short, with 11 bases between. Germline assignment: CDR1 LNHNV and CDR2 YYDKDF (reference sequence). CDR3 length equals 14 residues. This CDR3 is CATSREDRKETQYF. In nucleotides, the CDR3 is TGTGCCACCAGCAGGGAGGACAGAAAAGAGACCCAGTACTTC. Together with reference TRBV15 and TRBJ2-5, the CDR3 gives the full variable domain: DAMVIQNPRYQVTQFGKPVTLSCSQTLNHNVMYWYQQKSSQAPKLLFHYYDKDFNNEADTPDNFQSRRPNTSFCFLDIRSPGLGDTAMYLCATSREDRKETQYFGPGTRLLVL.

The rearrangement links TRBV5-1 to TRBJ2-3, with 7 nucleotides matching TRBD1. This CDR3 comprises 14 residues. The V gene end was trimmed by 7 bases and the J gene end by 6 bases; junction bases not matched to a gene: 11. Germline V gives CDR1 SGHRS, CDR2 YFSETQ. CDR3 in amino acids: CASATGSFTDTQYF. In nucleotides, the CDR3 is TGCGCCAGCGCGACAGGGAGCTTTACCGATACGCAGTATTTT.

The V gene is TRBV6-5, the J gene TRBJ2-2, with D uncertain. V lost 8 bases and J 4 bases, leaving 17 bases between the germline ends. CDR1 is MNHEY and CDR2 is SVGAGI in the germline V gene. The CDR3 consists of 15 residues. This chain's CDR3 is CASEGLGTGTGELFF. CDR3 sequence (DNA): TGTGCCAGCGAAGGATTGGGAACGGGCACCGGGGAGCTGTTTTTT.

The genes are TRBV2 and TRBJ2-4, with TRBD1 as a possible D gene (6 bases). V was clipped by 4 bases and J by 7 bases, with 17 bases between them. This CDR3 is 15 amino acids long. CDR1 and CDR2 from the germline V gene are SNHLY and FYNNEI. The CDR3 loop is CASSGVSQGPNIQYF. The CDR3, as DNA: TGTGCCAGCAGTGGAGTTAGTCAGGGGCCGAACATTCAGTACTTC.

The gene calls are TRBV20-1 and TRBJ1-6; D gene unclear. The V end was cut by 0 bases, the J end by 0 bases, with 15 bases between. Germline values: CDR1 DFQATT, CDR2 SNEGSKA (reference sequence). The CDR3 loop spans 18 amino acids. The CDR3 coding sequence is TGCAGTGCTAGAGATGAGGGCCAATCGAGCTCCTATAATTCACCCCTCCACTTT. This translates into CSARDEGQSSSYNSPLHF.

The chain recombines TRBV4-2 with TRBJ2-1; TRBD1 agrees at 8 bases. Germline CDR1 reads LGHNA; CDR2 reads YNFKEQ. V trimming: 0 bases; J trimming: 6 bases; junction bases outside the gene matches: 13. This CDR3 has 18 residues. The CDR3 region is CASSQDQPRGLRVNEQFF. CDR3 nucleotide sequence: TGTGCCAGCAGCCAAGACCAACCCAGGGGGCTAAGGGTCAATGAGCAGTTCTTC.